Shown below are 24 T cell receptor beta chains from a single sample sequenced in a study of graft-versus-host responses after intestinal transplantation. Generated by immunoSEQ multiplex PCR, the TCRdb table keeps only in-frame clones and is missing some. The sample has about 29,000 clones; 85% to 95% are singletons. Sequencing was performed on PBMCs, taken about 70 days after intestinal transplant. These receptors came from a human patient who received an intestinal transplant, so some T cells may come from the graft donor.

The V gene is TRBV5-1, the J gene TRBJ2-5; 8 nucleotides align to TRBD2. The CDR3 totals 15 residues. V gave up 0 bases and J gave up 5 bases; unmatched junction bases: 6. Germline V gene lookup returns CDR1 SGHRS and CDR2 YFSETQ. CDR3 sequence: CASSLGAGGSETQYF. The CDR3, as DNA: TGCGCCAGCAGCTTGGGTGCGGGAGGTAGCGAGACCCAGTACTTC.

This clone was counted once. CDR3 protein: CASSQGNSPLHF. CDR3 DNA: TGTGCCAGCAGCCAAGGGAATTCACCCCTCCACTTT. V gene TRBV7-2 combines with J gene TRBJ1-6, with unresolved D. V was clipped by 5 bases and J by 7 bases, with 6 bases between them. Germline V CDR1 and CDR2: SGHTA, FQGNSA. This CDR3 comprises 12 residues.

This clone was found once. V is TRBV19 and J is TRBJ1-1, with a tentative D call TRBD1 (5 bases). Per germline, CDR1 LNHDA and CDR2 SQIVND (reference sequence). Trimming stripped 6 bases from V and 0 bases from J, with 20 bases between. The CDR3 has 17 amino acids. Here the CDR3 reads CASSNPSWGGMNTEAFF. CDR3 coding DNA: TGTGCCAGTAGCAACCCCAGTTGGGGGGGGATGAACACTGAAGCTTTCTTT.

The CDR3 region has the DNA TGTGCCAGCAGCTTGGGCAGGGGGCTTCAGTCTAGCACAGATACGCAGTATTTT. Its protein is CASSLGRGLQSSTDTQYF. The genes are TRBV7-9 and TRBJ2-3; the match to TRBD1 covers 8 bases. The V gene end was trimmed by 3 bases and the J gene end by 0 bases; junction bases not matched to a gene: 11. Germline V gives CDR1 SEHNR, CDR2 FQNEAQ (reference sequence). This CDR3 has 18 amino acids.

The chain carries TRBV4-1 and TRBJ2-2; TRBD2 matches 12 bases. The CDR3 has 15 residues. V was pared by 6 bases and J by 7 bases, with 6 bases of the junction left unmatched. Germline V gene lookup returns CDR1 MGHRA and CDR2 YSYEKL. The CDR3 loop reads CASSLAGGRRGELFF. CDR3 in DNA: TGCGCCAGCAGTCTAGCGGGGGGGCGCCGCGGGGAGCTGTTTTTT.

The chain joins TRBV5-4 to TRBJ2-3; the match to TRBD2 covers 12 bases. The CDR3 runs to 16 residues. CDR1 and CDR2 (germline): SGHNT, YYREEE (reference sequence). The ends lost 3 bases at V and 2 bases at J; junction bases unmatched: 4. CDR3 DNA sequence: TGTGCCAGCAGCTCGGGACTAGCGGGCGTCACAGATACGCAGTATTTT. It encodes CASSSGLAGVTDTQYF.

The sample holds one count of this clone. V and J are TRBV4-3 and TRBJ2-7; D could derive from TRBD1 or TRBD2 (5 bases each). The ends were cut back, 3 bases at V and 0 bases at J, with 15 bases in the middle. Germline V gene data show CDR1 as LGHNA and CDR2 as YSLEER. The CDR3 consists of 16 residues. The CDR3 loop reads CASSQSGTVYSYEQYF. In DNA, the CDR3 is TGCGCCAGCAGCCAGTCCGGGACGGTGTACTCCTACGAGCAGTACTTC.

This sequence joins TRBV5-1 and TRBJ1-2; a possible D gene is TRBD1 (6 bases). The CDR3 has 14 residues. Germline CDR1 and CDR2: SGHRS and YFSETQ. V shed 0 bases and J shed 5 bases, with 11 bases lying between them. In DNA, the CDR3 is TGCGCCAGCAGCTTGGGCAGGGGACGGTATGGCTACACCTTC. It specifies CASSLGRGRYGYTF.

The CDR3 bases are TGTGCCAGCAGCCAAGAGATGGCGGGGGCCGTCTACGAGCAGTACTTC. It codes for CASSQEMAGAVYEQYF. This rearrangement joins TRBV4-2 to TRBJ2-7; maybe TRBD2 (7 bases). This CDR3 contains 16 residues. V lost 0 bases to trimming and J lost 3 bases, with 15 bases between them. The germline V gene encodes CDR1 LGHNA and CDR2 YNFKEQ.

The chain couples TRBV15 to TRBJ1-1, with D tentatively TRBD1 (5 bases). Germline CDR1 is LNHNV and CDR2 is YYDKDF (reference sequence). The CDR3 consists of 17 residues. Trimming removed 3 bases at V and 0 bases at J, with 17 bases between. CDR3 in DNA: TGTGCCACCAGCAGGGGGGATTCCGATTTCATGAACACTGAAGCTTTCTTT. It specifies CATSRGDSDFMNTEAFF.

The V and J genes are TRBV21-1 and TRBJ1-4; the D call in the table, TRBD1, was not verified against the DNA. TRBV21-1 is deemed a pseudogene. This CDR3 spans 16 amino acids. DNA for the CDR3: TGTGCCAGCAGCAAATTTAAACAGGGACCAAATGAAAAACTGTTTTTT. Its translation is CASSKFKQGPNEKLFF.

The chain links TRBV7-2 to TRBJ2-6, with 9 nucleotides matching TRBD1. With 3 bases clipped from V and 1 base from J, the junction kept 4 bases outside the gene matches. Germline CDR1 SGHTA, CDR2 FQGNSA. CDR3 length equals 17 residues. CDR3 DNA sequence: TGTGCCAGCAGCTTCGGACAGGGGCTATCTGGGGCCAACGTCCTGACTTTC. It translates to CASSFGQGLSGANVLTF.

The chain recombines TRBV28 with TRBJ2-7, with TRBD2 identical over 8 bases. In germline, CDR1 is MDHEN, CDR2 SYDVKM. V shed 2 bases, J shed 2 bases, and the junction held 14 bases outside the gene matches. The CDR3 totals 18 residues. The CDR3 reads CASSLLPLVWTSPYEQYF. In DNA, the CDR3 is TGTGCCAGCAGTTTACTTCCCCTAGTTTGGACTAGCCCCTACGAGCAGTACTTC. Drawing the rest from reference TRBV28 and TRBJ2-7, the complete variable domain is DVKVTQSSRYLVKRTGEKVFLECVQDMDHENMFWYRQDPGLGLRLIYFSYDVKMKEKGDIPEGYSVSREKKERFSLILESASTNQTSMYLCASSLLPLVWTSPYEQYFGPGTRLTVT.

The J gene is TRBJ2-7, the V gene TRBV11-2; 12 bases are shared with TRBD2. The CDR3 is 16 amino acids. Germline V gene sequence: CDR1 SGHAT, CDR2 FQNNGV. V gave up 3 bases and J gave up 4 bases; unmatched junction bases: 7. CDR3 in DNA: TGTGCCAGCAGCTTCTCTAGCGGGGGGGGATCATACGAGCAGTACTTC. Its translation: CASSFSSGGGSYEQYF. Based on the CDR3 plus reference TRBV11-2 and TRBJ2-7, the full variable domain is EAGVAQSPRYKIIEKRQSVAFWCNPISGHATLYWYQQILGQGPKLLIQFQNNGVVDDSQLPKDRFSAERLKGVDSTLKIQPAKLEDSAVYLCASSFSSGGGSYEQYFGPGTRLTVT.

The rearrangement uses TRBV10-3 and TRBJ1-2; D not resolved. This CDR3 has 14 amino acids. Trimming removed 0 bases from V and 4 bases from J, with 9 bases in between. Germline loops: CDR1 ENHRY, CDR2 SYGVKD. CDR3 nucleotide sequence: TGTGCCATCAGTGAGTCTTTGGGTTCCTATGGCTACACCTTC. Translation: CAISESLGSYGYTF.

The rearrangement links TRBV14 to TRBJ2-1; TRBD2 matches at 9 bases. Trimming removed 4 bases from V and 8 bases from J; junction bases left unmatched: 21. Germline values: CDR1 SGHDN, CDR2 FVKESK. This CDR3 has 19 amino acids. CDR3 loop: CASSPKVPGLAGGRDEQFF. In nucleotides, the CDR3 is TGTGCCAGCAGCCCGAAGGTACCAGGACTTGCGGGGGGGCGGGATGAGCAGTTCTTC.

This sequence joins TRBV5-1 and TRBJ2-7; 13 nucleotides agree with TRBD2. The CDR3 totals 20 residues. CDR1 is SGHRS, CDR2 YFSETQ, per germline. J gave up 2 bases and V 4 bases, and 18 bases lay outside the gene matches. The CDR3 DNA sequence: TGCGCCAGCAGCCGAGGACTAGCGGGGGTTCTTTATCGTGTTCCCTACGAGCAGTACTTC. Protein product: CASSRGLAGVLYRVPYEQYF.

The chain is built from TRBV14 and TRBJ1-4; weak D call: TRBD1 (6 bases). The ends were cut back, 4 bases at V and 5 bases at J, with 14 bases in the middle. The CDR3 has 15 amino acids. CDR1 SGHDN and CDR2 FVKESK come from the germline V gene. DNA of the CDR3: TGTGCCAGCAGCCCTATGGACAGCCAGAATGAAAAACTGTTTTTT. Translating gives CASSPMDSQNEKLFF.

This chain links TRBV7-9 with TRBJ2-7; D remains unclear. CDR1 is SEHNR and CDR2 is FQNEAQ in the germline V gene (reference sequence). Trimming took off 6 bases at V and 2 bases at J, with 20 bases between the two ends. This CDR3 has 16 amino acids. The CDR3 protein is CASSPGGASHPYEQYF. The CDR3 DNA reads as TGTGCCAGCAGTCCGGGCGGCGCGTCGCACCCCTACGAGCAGTACTTC.

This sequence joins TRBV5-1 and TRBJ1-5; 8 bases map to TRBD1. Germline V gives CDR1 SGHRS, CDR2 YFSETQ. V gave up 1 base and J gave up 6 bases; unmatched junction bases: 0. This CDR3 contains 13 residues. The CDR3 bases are TGCGCCAGCAGCTTGACAGGGGGTCAGCCCCAGCATTTT. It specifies CASSLTGGQPQHF.

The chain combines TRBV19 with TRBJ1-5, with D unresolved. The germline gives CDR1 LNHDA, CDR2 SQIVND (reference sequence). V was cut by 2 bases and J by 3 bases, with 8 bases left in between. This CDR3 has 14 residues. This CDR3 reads CASSILRDNQPQHF. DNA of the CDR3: TGTGCCAGTAGTATATTAAGGGACAATCAGCCCCAGCATTTT.

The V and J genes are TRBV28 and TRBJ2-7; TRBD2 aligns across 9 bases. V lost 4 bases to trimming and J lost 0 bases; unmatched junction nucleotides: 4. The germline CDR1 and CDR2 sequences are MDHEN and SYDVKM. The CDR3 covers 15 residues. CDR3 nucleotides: TGTGCCAGCAGTTCTAGCGGGACCAGCTCCTACGAGCAGTACTTC. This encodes CASSSSGTSSYEQYF. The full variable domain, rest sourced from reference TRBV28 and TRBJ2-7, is DVKVTQSSRYLVKRTGEKVFLECVQDMDHENMFWYRQDPGLGLRLIYFSYDVKMKEKGDIPEGYSVSREKKERFSLILESASTNQTSMYLCASSSSGTSSYEQYFGPGTRLTVT.

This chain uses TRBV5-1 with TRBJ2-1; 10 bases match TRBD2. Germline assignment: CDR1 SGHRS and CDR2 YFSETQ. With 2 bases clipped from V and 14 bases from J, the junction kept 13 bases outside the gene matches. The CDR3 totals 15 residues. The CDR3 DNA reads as TGCGCCAGCAGCTTCTCTAGCGGGGGTGATACTCTCAAGTTCTTC. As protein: CASSFSSGGDTLKFF.

The CDR3 bases are TGTGCCAGCAGCTCCAACCTGGAGTCTGATACGCAGTATTTT. Its translation is CASSSNLESDTQYF. The gene calls are TRBV7-9 and TRBJ2-3; the D is unclear. CDR3 length: 14 residues. The V and J ends lost 4 bases and 6 bases respectively, with 14 bases between them. CDR1 and CDR2 (germline): SEHNR, FQNEAQ (reference sequence).